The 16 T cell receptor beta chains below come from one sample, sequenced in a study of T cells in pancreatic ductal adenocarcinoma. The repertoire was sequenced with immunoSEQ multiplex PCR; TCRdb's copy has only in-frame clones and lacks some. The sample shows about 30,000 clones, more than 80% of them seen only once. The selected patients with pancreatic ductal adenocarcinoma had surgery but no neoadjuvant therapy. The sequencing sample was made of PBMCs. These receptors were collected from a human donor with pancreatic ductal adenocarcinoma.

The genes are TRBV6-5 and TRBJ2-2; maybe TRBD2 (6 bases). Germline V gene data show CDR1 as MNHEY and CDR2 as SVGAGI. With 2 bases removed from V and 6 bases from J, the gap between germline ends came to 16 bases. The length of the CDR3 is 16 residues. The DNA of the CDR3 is TGTGCCAGCAGTTACCAGGTCCGACTAGAGTCCGGGGAGCTGTTTTTT. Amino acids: CASSYQVRLESGELFF.

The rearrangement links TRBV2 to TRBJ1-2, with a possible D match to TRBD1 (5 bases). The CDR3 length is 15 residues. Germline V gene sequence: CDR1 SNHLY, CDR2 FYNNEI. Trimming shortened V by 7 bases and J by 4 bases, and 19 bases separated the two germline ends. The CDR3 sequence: CASTIWGGTSYGYTF. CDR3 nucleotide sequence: TGTGCCAGCACTATTTGGGGGGGGACTTCCTATGGCTACACCTTC.

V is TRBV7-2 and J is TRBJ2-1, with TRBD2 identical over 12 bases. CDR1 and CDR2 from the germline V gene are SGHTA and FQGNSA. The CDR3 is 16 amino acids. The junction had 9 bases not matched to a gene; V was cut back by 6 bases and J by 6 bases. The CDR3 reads CASRSQTSGSLNEQFF. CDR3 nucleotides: TGTGCCAGCAGGAGCCAGACTAGCGGGAGTCTCAATGAGCAGTTCTTC.

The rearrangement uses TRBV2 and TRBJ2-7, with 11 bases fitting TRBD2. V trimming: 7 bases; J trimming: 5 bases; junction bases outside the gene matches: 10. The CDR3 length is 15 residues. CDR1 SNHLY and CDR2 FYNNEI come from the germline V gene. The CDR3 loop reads CASTALAGGLHEQYF. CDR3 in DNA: TGTGCCAGCACAGCATTAGCGGGAGGGCTTCACGAGCAGTACTTC.

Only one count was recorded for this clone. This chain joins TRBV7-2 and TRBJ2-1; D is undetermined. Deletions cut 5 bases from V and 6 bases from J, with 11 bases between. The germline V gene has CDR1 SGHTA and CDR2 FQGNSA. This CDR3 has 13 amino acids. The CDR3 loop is CASSLGPLNEQFF. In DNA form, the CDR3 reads TGTGCCAGCAGCCTAGGACCCCTCAATGAGCAGTTCTTC.

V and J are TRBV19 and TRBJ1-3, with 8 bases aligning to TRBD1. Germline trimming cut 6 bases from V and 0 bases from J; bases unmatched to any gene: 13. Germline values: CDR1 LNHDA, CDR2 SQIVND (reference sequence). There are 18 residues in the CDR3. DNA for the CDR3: TGTGCCAGTAGACCTCCGGGGACAGGAGCTTACTCTGGAAACACCATATATTTT. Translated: CASRPPGTGAYSGNTIYF.

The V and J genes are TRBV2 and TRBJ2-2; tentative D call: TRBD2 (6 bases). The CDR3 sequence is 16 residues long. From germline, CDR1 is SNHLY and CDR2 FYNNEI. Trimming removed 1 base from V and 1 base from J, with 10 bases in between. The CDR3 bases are TGTGCCAGCAGTGAAGGGGGACTGATGAACACCGGGGAGCTGTTTTTT. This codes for CASSEGGLMNTGELFF.

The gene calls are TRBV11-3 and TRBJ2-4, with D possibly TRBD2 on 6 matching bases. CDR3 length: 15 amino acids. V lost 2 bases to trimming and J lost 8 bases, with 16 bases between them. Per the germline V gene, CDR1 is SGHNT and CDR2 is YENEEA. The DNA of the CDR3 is TGTGCCAGCAGCTTAATCGGGGGAGGAGATTACATTCAGTACTTC. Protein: CASSLIGGGDYIQYF. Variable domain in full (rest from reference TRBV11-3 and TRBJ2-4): EAGVVQSPRYKIIEKKQPVAFWCNPISGHNTLYWYLQNLGQGPELLIRYENEEAVDDSQLPKDRFSAERLKGVDSTLKIQPAELGDSAVYLCASSLIGGGDYIQYFGAGTRLSVL.

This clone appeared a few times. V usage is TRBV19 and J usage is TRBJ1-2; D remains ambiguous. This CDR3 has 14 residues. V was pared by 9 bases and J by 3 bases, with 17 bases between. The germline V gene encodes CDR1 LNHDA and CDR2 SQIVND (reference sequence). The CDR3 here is CASRHLGRDYGYTF. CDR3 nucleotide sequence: TGTGCCAGCCGTCATCTGGGGAGGGACTATGGCTACACCTTC.

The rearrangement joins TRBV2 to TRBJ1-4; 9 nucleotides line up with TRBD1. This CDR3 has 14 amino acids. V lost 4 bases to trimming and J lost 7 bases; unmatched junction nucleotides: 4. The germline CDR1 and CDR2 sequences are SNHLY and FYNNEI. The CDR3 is CASSAQGAGEKLFF. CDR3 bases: TGTGCCAGCAGTGCACAGGGGGCAGGTGAAAAACTGTTTTTT.

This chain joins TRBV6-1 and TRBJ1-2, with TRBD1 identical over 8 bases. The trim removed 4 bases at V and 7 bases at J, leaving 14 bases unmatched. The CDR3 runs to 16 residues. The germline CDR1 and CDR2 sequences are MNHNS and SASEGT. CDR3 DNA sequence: TGTGCCAGCAGTGCCGACCTTGGACAGGGAATGGGTGGCTACACCTTC. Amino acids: CASSADLGQGMGGYTF.

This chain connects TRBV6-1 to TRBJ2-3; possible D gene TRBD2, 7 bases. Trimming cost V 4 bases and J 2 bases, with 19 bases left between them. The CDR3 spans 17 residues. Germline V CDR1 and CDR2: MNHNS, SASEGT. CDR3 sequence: CASSGGGRDPLTDTQYF. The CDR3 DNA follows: TGTGCCAGCAGTGGGGGGGGCCGGGACCCCCTCACAGATACGCAGTATTTT.

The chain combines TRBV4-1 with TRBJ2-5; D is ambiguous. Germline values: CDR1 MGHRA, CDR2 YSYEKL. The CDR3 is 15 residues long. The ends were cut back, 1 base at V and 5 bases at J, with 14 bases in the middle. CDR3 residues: CASSQVLGIGETQYF. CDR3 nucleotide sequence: TGCGCCAGCAGCCAAGTTTTAGGGATCGGGGAGACCCAGTACTTC.

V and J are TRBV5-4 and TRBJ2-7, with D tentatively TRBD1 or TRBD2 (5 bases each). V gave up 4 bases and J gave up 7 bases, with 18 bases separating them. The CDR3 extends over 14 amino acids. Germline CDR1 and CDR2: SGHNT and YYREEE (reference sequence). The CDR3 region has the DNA TGTGCCAGCAGCCCCGGGACCCACCCTAGGGAGCAGTACTTC. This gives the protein CASSPGTHPREQYF.

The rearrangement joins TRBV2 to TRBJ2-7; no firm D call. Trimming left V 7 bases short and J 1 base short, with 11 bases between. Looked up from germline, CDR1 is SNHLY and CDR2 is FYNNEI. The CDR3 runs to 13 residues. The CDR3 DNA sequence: TGTGCCAGCATAGGCGAGAGGTCCTACGAGCAGTACTTC. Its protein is CASIGERSYEQYF.

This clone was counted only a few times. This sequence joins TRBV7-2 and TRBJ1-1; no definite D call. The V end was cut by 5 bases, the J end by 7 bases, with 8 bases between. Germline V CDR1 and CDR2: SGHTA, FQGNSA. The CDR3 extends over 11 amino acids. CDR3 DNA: TGTGCCAGCAGCCTTACCATTGAAGCTTTCTTT. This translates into CASSLTIEAFF.